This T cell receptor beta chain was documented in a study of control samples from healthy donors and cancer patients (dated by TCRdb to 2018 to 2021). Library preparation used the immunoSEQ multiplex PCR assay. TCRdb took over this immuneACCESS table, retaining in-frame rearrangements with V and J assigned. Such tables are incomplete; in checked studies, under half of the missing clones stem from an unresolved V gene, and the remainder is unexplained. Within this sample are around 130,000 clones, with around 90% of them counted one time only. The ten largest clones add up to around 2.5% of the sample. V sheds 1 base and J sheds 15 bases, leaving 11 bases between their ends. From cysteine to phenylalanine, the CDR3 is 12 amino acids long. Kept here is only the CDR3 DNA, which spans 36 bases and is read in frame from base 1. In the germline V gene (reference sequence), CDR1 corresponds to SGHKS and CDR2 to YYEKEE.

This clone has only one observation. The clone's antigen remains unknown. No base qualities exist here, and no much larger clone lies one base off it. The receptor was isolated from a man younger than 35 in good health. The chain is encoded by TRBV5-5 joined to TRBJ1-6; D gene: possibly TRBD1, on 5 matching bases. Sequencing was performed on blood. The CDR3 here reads CASSLRDGDLHF. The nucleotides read TGTGCCAGCAGCTTGCGGGACGGAGACCTCCACTTT.